This T cell receptor (beta chain) stems from a study of T cell repertoires in cytomegalovirus infection. Study summary: CMV infection plus the matching HLA type was flagged by public TCR beta signatures. General study results and limits: CMV-specific HLA-C-restricted TCR beta clonotypes dominated the ex vivo response. Cumulative public TCR beta family frequency identified carriers of CMV plus the relevant HLA.

From the reads, TCRdb called clonotypes with MiXCR, one entry per CDR3 protein. The sample includes roughly 600,000 distinct CDR3 sequences, roughly a quarter of them seen just once. A word on this clonotype: The antigen remains unidentified.

Deletions cut 6 bases from V and 3 bases from J, with 17 bases between. The CDR3 extends over 15 amino acids. Germline V gene data show CDR1 as LNHDA and CDR2 as SQIVND (reference sequence). The gene calls are TRBV19 and TRBJ1-1; a weak D match, TRBD1 (6 bases). The sequence was obtained from a human donor in good health (CMV status not recorded). Some clones in this sample may be carry-over from other donors' samples. The sample consisted of CD8+ T cells from PBMCs. The CDR3 nucleotides are TGTGCCAGTAGGTCCCCTCTATACAGGGACACTGAAGCTTTCTTT. Translated, it gives CASRSPLYRDTEAFF.